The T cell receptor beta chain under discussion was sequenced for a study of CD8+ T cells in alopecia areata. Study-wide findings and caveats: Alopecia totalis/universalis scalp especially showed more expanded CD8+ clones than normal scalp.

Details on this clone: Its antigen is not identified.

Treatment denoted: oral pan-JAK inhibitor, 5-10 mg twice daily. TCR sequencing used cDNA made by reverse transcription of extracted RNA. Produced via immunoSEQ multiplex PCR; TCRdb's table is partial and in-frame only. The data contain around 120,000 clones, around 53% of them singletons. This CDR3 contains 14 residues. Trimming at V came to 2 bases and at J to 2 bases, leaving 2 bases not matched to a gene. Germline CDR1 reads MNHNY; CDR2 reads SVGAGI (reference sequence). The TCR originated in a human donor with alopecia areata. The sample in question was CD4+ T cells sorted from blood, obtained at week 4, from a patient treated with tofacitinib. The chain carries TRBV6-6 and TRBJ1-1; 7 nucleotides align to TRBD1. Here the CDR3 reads CASSYRGRNTEAFF. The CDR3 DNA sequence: TGTGCCAGCAGTTACAGGGGGCGAAACACTGAAGCTTTCTTT.